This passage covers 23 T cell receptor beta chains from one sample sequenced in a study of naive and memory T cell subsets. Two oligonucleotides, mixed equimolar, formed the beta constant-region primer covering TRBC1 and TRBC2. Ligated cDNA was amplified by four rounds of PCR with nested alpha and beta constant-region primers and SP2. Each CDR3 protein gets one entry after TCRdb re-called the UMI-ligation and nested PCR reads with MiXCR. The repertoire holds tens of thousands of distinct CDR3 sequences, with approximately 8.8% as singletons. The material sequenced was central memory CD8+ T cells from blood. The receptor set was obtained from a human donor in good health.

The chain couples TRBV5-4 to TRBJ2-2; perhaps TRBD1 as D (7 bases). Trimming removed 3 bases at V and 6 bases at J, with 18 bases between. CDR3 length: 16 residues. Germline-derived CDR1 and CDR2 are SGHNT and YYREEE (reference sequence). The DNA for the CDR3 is TGTGCCAGCAGCTGGGGCCTCAGGGGGGAGCCCGGGGAGCTGTTTTTT. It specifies CASSWGLRGEPGELFF. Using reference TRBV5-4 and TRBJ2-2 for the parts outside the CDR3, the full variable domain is ETGVTQSPTHLIKTRGQQVTLRCSSQSGHNTVSWYQQALGQGPQFIFQYYREEENGRGNFPPRFSGLQFPNYSSELNVNALELDDSALYLCASSWGLRGEPGELFFGEGSRLTVL.

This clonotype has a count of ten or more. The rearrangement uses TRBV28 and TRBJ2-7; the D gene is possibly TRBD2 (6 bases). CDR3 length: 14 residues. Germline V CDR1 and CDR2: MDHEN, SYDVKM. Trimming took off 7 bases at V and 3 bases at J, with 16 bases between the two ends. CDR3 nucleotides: TGTGCCAGCACCCTTTCGGGACTCGTCTACGAGCAGTACTTC. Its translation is CASTLSGLVYEQYF.

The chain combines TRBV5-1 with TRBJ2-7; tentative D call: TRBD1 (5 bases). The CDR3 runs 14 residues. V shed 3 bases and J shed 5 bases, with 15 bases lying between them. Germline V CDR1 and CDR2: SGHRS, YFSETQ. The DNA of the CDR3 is TGCGCCAGCAGCTGGGGCAGGGTGGTACACGAGCAGTACTTC. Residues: CASSWGRVVHEQYF. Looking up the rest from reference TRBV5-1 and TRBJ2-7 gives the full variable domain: KAGVTQTPRYLIKTRGQQVTLSCSPISGHRSVSWYQQTPGQGLQFLFEYFSETQRNKGNFPGRFSGRQFSNSRSEMNVSTLELGDSALYLCASSWGRVVHEQYFGPGTRLTVT.

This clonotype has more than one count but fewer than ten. Here the CDR3 reads CSATPGLAGETQYF. DNA of the CDR3: TGCAGTGCTACCCCCGGACTAGCGGGAGAGACCCAGTACTTC. The V call is TRBV20-1, the J call TRBJ2-5; 11 bases line up with TRBD2. Looked up from germline, CDR1 is DFQATT and CDR2 is SNEGSKA (reference sequence). CDR3 length: 14 amino acids. The ends lost 4 bases at V and 4 bases at J; junction bases unmatched: 5.

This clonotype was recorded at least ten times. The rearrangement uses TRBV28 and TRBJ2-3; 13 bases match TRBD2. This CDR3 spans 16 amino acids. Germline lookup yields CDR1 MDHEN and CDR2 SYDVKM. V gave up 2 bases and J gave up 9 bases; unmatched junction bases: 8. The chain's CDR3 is CASSLALAGGSRTQYF. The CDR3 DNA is TGTGCCAGCAGTTTAGCACTAGCGGGAGGGTCGAGAACGCAGTATTTT.

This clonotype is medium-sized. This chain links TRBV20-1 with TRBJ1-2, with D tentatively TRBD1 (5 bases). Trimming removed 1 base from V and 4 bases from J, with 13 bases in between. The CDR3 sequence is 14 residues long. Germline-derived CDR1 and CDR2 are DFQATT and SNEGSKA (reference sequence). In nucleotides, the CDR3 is TGCAGTGCTAGAGCGGGACCCGTCTCCTATGGCTACACCTTC. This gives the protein CSARAGPVSYGYTF.

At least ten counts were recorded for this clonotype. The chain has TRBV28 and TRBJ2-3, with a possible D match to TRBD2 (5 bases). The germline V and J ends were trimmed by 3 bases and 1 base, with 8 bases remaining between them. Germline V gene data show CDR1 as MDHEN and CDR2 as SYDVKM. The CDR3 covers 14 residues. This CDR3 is CASSFLAGTDTQYF. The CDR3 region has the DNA TGTGCCAGCAGTTTCCTAGCTGGCACAGATACGCAGTATTTT.

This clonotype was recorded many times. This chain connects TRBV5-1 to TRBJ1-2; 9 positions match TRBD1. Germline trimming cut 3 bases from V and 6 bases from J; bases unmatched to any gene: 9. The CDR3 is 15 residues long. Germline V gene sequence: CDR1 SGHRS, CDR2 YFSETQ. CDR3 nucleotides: TGCGCCAGCAGCTCCCTACAGGGGGCCTGGGATGGCTACACCTTC. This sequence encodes CASSSLQGAWDGYTF. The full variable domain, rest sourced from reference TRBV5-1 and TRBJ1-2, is KAGVTQTPRYLIKTRGQQVTLSCSPISGHRSVSWYQQTPGQGLQFLFEYFSETQRNKGNFPGRFSGRQFSNSRSEMNVSTLELGDSALYLCASSSLQGAWDGYTFGSGTRLTVV.

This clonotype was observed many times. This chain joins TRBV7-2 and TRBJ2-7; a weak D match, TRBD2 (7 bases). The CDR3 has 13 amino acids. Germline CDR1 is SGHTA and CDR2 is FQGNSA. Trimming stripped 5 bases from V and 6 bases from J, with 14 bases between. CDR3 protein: CASSRGGSLEQYF. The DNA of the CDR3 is TGTGCCAGCAGCCGCGGGGGCTCCCTCGAGCAGTACTTC. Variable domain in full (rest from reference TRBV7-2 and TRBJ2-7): GAGVSQSPSNKVTEKGKDVELRCDPISGHTALYWYRQSLGQGLEFLIYFQGNSAPDKSGLPSDRFSAERTGGSVSTLTIQRTQQEDSAVYLCASSRGGSLEQYFGPGTRLTVT.

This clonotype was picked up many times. The chain's CDR3 is CASRLIRGSTDTQYF. CDR3 in DNA: TGCGCCAGCCGCCTGATTAGGGGATCCACAGATACGCAGTATTTT. The chain couples TRBV5-1 to TRBJ2-3, with D possibly matching TRBD1 (5 bases). The CDR3 has 15 amino acids. Germline V gene sequence: CDR1 SGHRS, CDR2 YFSETQ. V was pared by 7 bases and J by 2 bases, with 17 bases between.

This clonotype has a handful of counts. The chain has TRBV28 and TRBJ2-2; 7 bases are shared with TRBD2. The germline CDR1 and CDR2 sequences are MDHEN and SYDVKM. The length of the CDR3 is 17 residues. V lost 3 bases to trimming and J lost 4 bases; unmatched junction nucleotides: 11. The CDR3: CASSFSSPSGPTGELFF. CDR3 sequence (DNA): TGTGCCAGCAGTTTTTCGAGCCCTAGCGGACCCACCGGGGAGCTGTTTTTT.

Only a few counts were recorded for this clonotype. The CDR3 loop is CASSLEEDRGPREQYF. As DNA, the CDR3 is TGTGCCAGCAGCTTAGAAGAAGACAGGGGGCCACGGGAGCAGTACTTC. This rearrangement joins TRBV7-8 to TRBJ2-7; 10 positions match TRBD1. Germline assignment: CDR1 SGHVS and CDR2 FQNEAQ. V was pared by 1 base and J by 7 bases, with 10 bases of the junction left unmatched. The CDR3 length is 16 residues.

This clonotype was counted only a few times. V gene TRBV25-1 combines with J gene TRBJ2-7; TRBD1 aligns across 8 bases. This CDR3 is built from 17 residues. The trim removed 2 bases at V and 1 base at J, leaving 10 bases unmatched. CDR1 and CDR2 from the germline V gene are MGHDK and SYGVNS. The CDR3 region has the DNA TGTGCCAGCAGTGAACCTTTTCCGGGACAGGAATCCTACGAGCAGTACTTC. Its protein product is CASSEPFPGQESYEQYF.

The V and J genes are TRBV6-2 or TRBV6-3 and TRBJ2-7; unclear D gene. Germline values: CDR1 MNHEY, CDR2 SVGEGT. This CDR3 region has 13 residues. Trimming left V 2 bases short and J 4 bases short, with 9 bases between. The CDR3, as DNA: TGTGCCAGCAGTTACAAGCCAGAGTACGAGCAGTACTTC. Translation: CASSYKPEYEQYF.

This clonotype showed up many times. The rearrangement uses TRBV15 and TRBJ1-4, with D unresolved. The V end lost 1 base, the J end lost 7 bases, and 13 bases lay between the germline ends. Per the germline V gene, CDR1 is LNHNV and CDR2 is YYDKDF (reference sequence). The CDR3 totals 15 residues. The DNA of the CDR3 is TGTGCCACCAGCAGAGCTAAGGGAGAGGTTGAAAAACTGTTTTTT. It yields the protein CATSRAKGEVEKLFF. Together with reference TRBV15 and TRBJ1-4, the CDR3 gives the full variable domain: DAMVIQNPRYQVTQFGKPVTLSCSQTLNHNVMYWYQQKSSQAPKLLFHYYDKDFNNEADTPDNFQSRRPNTSFCFLDIRSPGLGDTAMYLCATSRAKGEVEKLFFGSGTQLSVL.

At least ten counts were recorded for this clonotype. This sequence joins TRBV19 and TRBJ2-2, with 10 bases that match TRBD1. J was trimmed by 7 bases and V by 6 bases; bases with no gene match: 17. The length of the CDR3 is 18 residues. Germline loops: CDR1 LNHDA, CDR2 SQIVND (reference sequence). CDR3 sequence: CASSRPAWDRGSDGELFF. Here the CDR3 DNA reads TGTGCCAGTAGCAGACCGGCTTGGGACAGGGGATCGGACGGGGAGCTGTTTTTT.

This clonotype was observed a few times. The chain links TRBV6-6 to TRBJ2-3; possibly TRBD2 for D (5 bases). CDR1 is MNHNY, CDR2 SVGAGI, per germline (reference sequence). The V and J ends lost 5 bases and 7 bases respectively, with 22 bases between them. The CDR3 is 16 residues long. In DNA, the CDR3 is TGTGCCAGCAGTCCACCAAGCGGAATCAAGAGATATACGCAGTATTTT. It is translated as CASSPPSGIKRYTQYF.

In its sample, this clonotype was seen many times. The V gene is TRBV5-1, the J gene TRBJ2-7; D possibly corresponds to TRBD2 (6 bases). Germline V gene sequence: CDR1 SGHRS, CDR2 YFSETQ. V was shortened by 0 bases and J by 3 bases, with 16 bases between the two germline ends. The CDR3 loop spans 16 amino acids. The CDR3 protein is CASSLAFRGRIYEQYF. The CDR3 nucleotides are TGCGCCAGCAGCTTGGCCTTTCGAGGGAGGATCTACGAGCAGTACTTC.

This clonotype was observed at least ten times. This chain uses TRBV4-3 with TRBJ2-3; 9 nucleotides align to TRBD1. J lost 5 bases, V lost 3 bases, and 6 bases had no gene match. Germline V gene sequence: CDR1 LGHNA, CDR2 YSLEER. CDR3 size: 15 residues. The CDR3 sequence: CASSQATGGVDTQYF. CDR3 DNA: TGCGCCAGCAGCCAGGCAACAGGGGGCGTAGATACGCAGTATTTT.

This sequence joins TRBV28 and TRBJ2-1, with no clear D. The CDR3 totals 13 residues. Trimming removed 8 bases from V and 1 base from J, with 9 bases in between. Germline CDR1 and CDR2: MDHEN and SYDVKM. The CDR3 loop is CASATDSYNEQFF. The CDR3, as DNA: TGTGCCAGCGCTACCGATTCCTACAATGAGCAGTTCTTC.

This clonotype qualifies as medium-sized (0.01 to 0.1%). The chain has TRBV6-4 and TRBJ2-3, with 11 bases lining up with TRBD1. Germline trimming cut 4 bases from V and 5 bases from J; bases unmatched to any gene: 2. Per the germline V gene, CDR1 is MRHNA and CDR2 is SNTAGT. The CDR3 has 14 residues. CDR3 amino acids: CASSGTGGLDTQYF. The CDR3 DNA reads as TGTGCCAGCAGTGGGACAGGGGGCCTAGATACGCAGTATTTT.

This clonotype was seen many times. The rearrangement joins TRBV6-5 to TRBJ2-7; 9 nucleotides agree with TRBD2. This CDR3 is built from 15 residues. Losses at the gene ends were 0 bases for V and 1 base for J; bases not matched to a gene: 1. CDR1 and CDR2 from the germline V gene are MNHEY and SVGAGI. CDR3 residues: CASSYSSGGSYEQYF. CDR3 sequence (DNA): TGTGCCAGCAGTTACTCTAGCGGGGGTTCCTACGAGCAGTACTTC.

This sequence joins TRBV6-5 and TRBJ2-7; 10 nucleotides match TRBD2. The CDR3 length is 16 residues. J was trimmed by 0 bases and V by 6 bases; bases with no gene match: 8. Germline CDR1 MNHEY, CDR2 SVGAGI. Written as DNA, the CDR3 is TGTGCCAGCAGGGACCGGACTAGCGGTATCTCCTACGAGCAGTACTTC. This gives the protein CASRDRTSGISYEQYF.